The clone carrying this TCR beta chain was seen ten or more times. Antigen: not known. This sample is drawn from a study of T-cell memory formation after mild COVID-19. In the study overall: There were largely donor-specific TCR clusters.

General observations from the study: CD4+ bias marked clones expanding day 15 to 37, unlike balanced contracting clones. Memory cells collected pre-infection included some clones that later responded, suggesting cross-reactive memory joined.

Amplification by 5'RACE using constant-segment primers produced TCR alpha and TCR beta cDNA libraries that carried sample barcodes and UMIs. Using its own MiXCR run on the 5' RACE reads, TCRdb lists one record per CDR3 protein. The sample consists of a few hundred thousand distinct CDR3 sequences, approximately 15% of them appearing once. The sequencing sample was made of PBMCs or a T cell subset sorted from them (not recorded which). The sequence was obtained from a man aged 18 to 35 who had mild COVID-19 (a few samples of this study predate the infection). Cell type and time point are not known.

CDR3 in DNA: TGTGCCAGCAGTTATACCGCAGGGGAGCAGTTCTTC. Protein: CASSYTAGEQFF. The rearrangement uses TRBV6-7 and TRBJ2-1; D might be TRBD1 (5 bases). TRBV6-7 has ORF status, its function being uncertain. Deletions cut 3 bases from V and 10 bases from J, with 10 bases between. This CDR3 is 12 amino acids long.